The 29 T cell receptor beta chains below were found in one sample sequenced in a study of a mutant IDH1 vaccine in newly diagnosed glioma. The table came from immunoSEQ multiplex PCR; TCRdb's copy has only in-frame clones and leaves some out. Among about 29,000 clones listed, about nine tenths were seen once. Their specific antigens are unknown. Time point denoted: week 5, during vaccination. The content of each vaccine dose was 300 ug of mutant IDH1 20-mer peptide, and topical imiquimod accompanied it. Sequencing used peripheral blood mononuclear cells (PBMCs), obtained from a glioma patient whose treatment included an IDH1 peptide vaccine. The receptor set was obtained from a woman between 40 and 55 years old with glioma. Some clones in this sample may be carry-over from other donors' samples.

This chain joins TRBV11-3 and TRBJ2-7; D may match TRBD1 or TRBD2 (5 bases each). Trimming shortened V by 4 bases and J by 2 bases, and 9 bases separated the two germline ends. CDR1 is SGHNT and CDR2 is YENEEA in the germline V gene. This CDR3 region has 13 residues. The CDR3 loop reads CASSSRGPYEQYF. The CDR3 bases are TGTGCCAGCAGCTCCCGGGGCCCCTACGAGCAGTACTTC. Full variable domain (remainder filled in from reference TRBV11-3 and TRBJ2-7): EAGVVQSPRYKIIEKKQPVAFWCNPISGHNTLYWYLQNLGQGPELLIRYENEEAVDDSQLPKDRFSAERLKGVDSTLKIQPAELGDSAVYLCASSSRGPYEQYFGPGTRLTVT.

The V and J genes are TRBV7-3 and TRBJ2-2; D is undetermined. This CDR3 is built from 14 residues. V gave up 2 bases and J gave up 2 bases, with 6 bases separating them. CDR1 is SGHTA, CDR2 FQGTGA, per germline. The CDR3 loop reads CASSLDTNTGELFF. As DNA, the CDR3 is TGTGCCAGCAGCTTAGACACCAACACCGGGGAGCTGTTTTTT. Full variable domain (rest looked up from reference TRBV7-3 and TRBJ2-2): GAGVSQTPSNKVTEKGKYVELRCDPISGHTALYWYRQSLGQGPEFLIYFQGTGAADDSGLPNDRFFAVRPEGSVSTLKIQRTERGDSAVYLCASSLDTNTGELFFGEGSRLTVL.

The J gene is TRBJ1-1, the V gene TRBV19; D is perhaps TRBD1 (5 bases). The CDR3 consists of 13 residues. V was clipped by 2 bases and J by 6 bases, with 10 bases between them. Germline CDR1 and CDR2: LNHDA and SQIVND (reference sequence). The CDR3 loop is CASSIRRGAEAFF. The CDR3 DNA is TGTGCCAGTAGTATACGGAGGGGCGCTGAAGCTTTCTTT.

This chain links TRBV5-1 with TRBJ2-3; no firm D call. V lost 2 bases to trimming and J lost 6 bases, with 4 bases between them. The germline gives CDR1 SGHRS, CDR2 YFSETQ. The CDR3 consists of 11 residues. The CDR3 spells CASSFGDTQYF. The CDR3 region has the DNA TGCGCCAGCAGCTTCGGGGATACGCAGTATTTT.

The chain has TRBV5-5 and TRBJ2-7; TRBD2 matches 8 bases. The CDR3 totals 14 residues. Germline values: CDR1 SGHKS, CDR2 YYEKEE (reference sequence). V lost 10 bases, J lost 0 bases, and 9 bases stayed unmatched. Here the CDR3 reads CASDPGGPSYEQYF. CDR3 bases: TGTGCCTCAGACCCGGGGGGGCCCTCCTACGAGCAGTACTTC.

The V gene is TRBV6-1, the J gene TRBJ1-5; the D is unclear. CDR3 length: 13 amino acids. V gave up 5 bases and J gave up 5 bases, with 10 bases separating them. Germline lookup yields CDR1 MNHNS and CDR2 SASEGT. The CDR3 protein is CASSRYQDQPQHF. The CDR3 nucleotides are TGTGCCAGCAGTAGATATCAAGATCAGCCCCAGCATTTT.

The J gene is TRBJ2-7, the V gene TRBV14; TRBD1 matches at 12 bases. Germline CDR1 SGHDN, CDR2 FVKESK. CDR3 length: 16 amino acids. Unmatched junction bases numbered 13, after V lost 6 bases and J lost 7 bases. The chain's CDR3 is CASRPGPGQGAKEQYF. The CDR3 coding sequence is TGTGCCAGCAGACCCGGACCGGGACAGGGGGCGAAAGAGCAGTACTTC.

The chain links TRBV28 to TRBJ2-7; 8 positions match TRBD1. Germline V gene lookup returns CDR1 MDHEN and CDR2 SYDVKM. The V segment lost 8 bases and the J segment 1 base; nucleotides outside the gene matches: 4. The CDR3 totals 13 residues. The CDR3, as DNA: TGTGCCAGCCGACGACAGGGGTCCTACGAGCAGTACTTC. Translated, it gives CASRRQGSYEQYF.

The V gene is TRBV4-3, the J gene TRBJ1-4, with 7 bases identical to TRBD1. The V and J ends lost 0 bases and 6 bases, in that order; junction bases with no gene match: 7. The CDR3 runs 16 residues. CDR1 and CDR2 (germline): LGHNA, YSLEER. The CDR3 nucleotides are TGCGCCAGCAGCCAAGACGCGCGACAGGGATATGAAAAACTGTTTTTT. It yields the protein CASSQDARQGYEKLFF.

This clone appeared once. V gene TRBV15 combines with J gene TRBJ2-3; D is uncertain. The V gene lost 2 bases and the J gene lost 4 bases, with 16 bases spanning the gap. The CDR3 runs to 16 residues. From germline, CDR1 is LNHNV and CDR2 YYDKDF (reference sequence). The CDR3 sequence: CATSRPLADTADTQYF. CDR3 nucleotide sequence: TGTGCCACCAGCAGACCCCTCGCTGACACCGCAGATACGCAGTATTTT.

This rearrangement joins TRBV6-1 to TRBJ2-1; TRBD1 matches at 7 bases. CDR3 length equals 14 residues. CDR1 and CDR2 (germline): MNHNS, SASEGT. J lost 6 bases, V lost 3 bases, and 5 bases had no gene match. The CDR3 reads CASSETGRGNEQFF. Here the CDR3 DNA reads TGTGCCAGCAGTGAGACAGGGCGAGGCAATGAGCAGTTCTTC.

The chain combines TRBV19 with TRBJ2-1, with 8 bases matching TRBD1. The germline V gene has CDR1 LNHDA and CDR2 SQIVND (reference sequence). The CDR3 is made up of 15 amino acids. Trimming at V came to 2 bases and at J to 11 bases, leaving 11 bases not matched to a gene. This chain's CDR3 is CASSIRQGARRQQFF. The CDR3 nucleotides are TGTGCCAGTAGTATAAGGCAGGGGGCACGGCGTCAGCAGTTCTTC.

This rearrangement joins TRBV4-3 to TRBJ2-2; no firm D call. The germline gives CDR1 LGHNA, CDR2 YSLEER. The V and J ends lost 0 bases and 6 bases respectively, with 8 bases between them. This CDR3 is 14 amino acids long. In DNA, the CDR3 is TGCGCCAGCAGCCAAGATGTGCGAGCCGGGGAGCTGTTTTTT. It yields the protein CASSQDVRAGELFF.

The J gene is TRBJ2-7, the V gene TRBV18; 9 bases align to TRBD2. V shed 6 bases, J shed 5 bases, and the junction held 14 bases outside the gene matches. CDR1 is KGHSH, CDR2 LQKENI, per germline. This CDR3 is 16 amino acids long. DNA of the CDR3: TGTGCCAGCTCCCGTAAGACGTCTAGCGGGGATGACGAGCAGTACTTC. Its protein product is CASSRKTSSGDDEQYF.

This clone was seen just once. This sequence joins TRBV5-6 and TRBJ1-2; 10 nucleotides line up with TRBD1. CDR3 length equals 15 residues. V was clipped by 4 bases and J by 8 bases; unmatched bases: 11. The V gene's germline CDR1 is SGHDT and CDR2 YYEEEE. Here the CDR3 reads CASSIRDRGIGGYTF. The CDR3 region has the DNA TGTGCCAGCAGCATCCGGGACAGGGGAATCGGGGGCTACACCTTC. The complete variable domain, with remaining parts taken from reference TRBV5-6 and TRBJ1-2, reads DAGVTQSPTHLIKTRGQQVTLRCSPKSGHDTVSWYQQALGQGPQFIFQYYEEEERQRGNFPDRFSGHQFPNYSSELNVNALLLGDSALYLCASSIRDRGIGGYTFGSGTRLTVV.

In its sample, this clone ranks as medium-sized. The rearrangement links TRBV28 to TRBJ2-3; D is unresolved. V lost 3 bases, J lost 2 bases, and 9 bases lay in between. CDR3 length: 14 residues. Germline assignment: CDR1 MDHEN and CDR2 SYDVKM. The CDR3 loop reads CASSLKPDTDTQYF. CDR3 coding DNA: TGTGCCAGCAGTTTGAAGCCGGACACAGATACGCAGTATTTT.

The CDR3 sequence: CASSSLQGYEQYF. In DNA, the CDR3 is TGTGCCAGCAGTTCCCTACAGGGGTACGAGCAGTACTTC. V gene TRBV6-5 combines with J gene TRBJ2-7, with TRBD1 identical over 7 bases. Germline V CDR1 and CDR2: MNHEY, SVGAGI. V lost 4 bases to trimming and J lost 4 bases; unmatched junction nucleotides: 4. The length of the CDR3 is 13 residues.

The V and J genes are TRBV28 and TRBJ1-4, with TRBD1 identical over 10 bases. Germline CDR1 is MDHEN and CDR2 is SYDVKM. V lost 6 bases and J lost 10; bases outside the gene matches: 8. This CDR3 region has 14 residues. Written as DNA, the CDR3 is TGTGCCAGCAGAGGACAGGGGGATATTGGAAAACTGTTTTTT. Its protein product is CASRGQGDIGKLFF.

This clone was seen once. This chain connects TRBV6-6 to TRBJ1-1; D not certain. V dropped 8 bases and J dropped 0 bases, with 7 bases sitting between them. The CDR3 covers 12 residues. The germline gives CDR1 MNHNY, CDR2 SVGAGI (reference sequence). This chain's CDR3 is CASYDVNTEAFF. Written as DNA, the CDR3 is TGTGCCAGCTATGATGTGAACACTGAAGCTTTCTTT.

DNA for the CDR3: TGTGCCAGCAGCTTGATGTCAGGCCGCCAAGAGACCCAGTACTTC. This encodes CASSLMSGRQETQYF. This chain links TRBV5-6 with TRBJ2-5; D is uncertain. Trimming removed 1 base from V and 1 base from J, with 11 bases in between. The germline CDR1 and CDR2 sequences are SGHDT and YYEEEE. This CDR3 has 15 amino acids.

The chain uses TRBV5-4 and TRBJ2-7; 8 bases match TRBD1. The CDR3 has 16 amino acids. The germline CDR1 and CDR2 sequences are SGHNT and YYREEE (reference sequence). V lost 0 bases to trimming and J lost 1 base; unmatched junction nucleotides: 6. CDR3 sequence (DNA): TGTGCCAGCAGCTTGGGTCGGACAGGGCCTTCCTACGAGCAGTACTTC. It is translated as CASSLGRTGPSYEQYF.

The table lists this clone with a few counts. J is TRBJ1-5 and V is TRBV7-3; D call uncertain. The CDR3 sequence is 13 residues long. Germline CDR1 is SGHTA and CDR2 is FQGTGA. The ends were cut back, 0 bases at V and 5 bases at J, with 5 bases in the middle. In nucleotides, the CDR3 is TGTGCCAGCAGCTTAACGAGAGATCAGCCCCAGCATTTT. Translation gives CASSLTRDQPQHF.

Remarks on this clone: Compared with germline, one end of the junction differs, possibly owing to a read error. The rearrangement links TRBV6-1 to TRBJ2-1; the D is unclear. Germline CDR1 MNHNS, CDR2 SASEGT. The CDR3 consists of 15 residues. The CDR3 loop reads CASSELSRFRLTIIF. The CDR3 DNA reads TGTGCCAGCAGTGAATTATCCCGTTTTAGGCTCACCATAATCTTC.

V usage is TRBV25-1 and J usage is TRBJ1-1; 8 nucleotides align to TRBD1. Per germline, CDR1 MGHDK and CDR2 SYGVNS. The J segment lost 7 bases and the V segment lost 6 bases, leaving 10 bases of the junction unmatched. The CDR3 is made up of 14 amino acids. DNA of the CDR3: TGTGCCAGCAGCCGGACAGGGAGGTTGGTTGAAGCTTTCTTT. Its protein product is CASSRTGRLVEAFF.

The CDR3, as DNA: TGCGCCAGCAGCCCGGACCGATGCAATGAAAAACTGTTTTTT. It specifies CASSPDRCNEKLFF. The chain is built from TRBV10-1 and TRBJ1-4; no clear D. Trimming pared 6 bases from V and 5 bases from J, leaving 13 bases between. Germline CDR1 reads WNHNN; CDR2 reads SYGVQD (reference sequence). CDR3 length equals 14 residues.

The rearrangement joins TRBV28 to TRBJ1-2; D is unresolved. The CDR3 consists of 11 residues. Germline CDR1 reads MDHEN; CDR2 reads SYDVKM. Deletions cut 7 bases from V and 4 bases from J, with 7 bases between. Written as DNA, the CDR3 is TGTGCCAGCAACGGTGTCTATGGCTACACCTTC. Translated, it gives CASNGVYGYTF.

This chain links TRBV11-2 with TRBJ2-1, with no clear D. The CDR3 is made up of 14 amino acids. V lost 5 bases and J 2 bases, leaving 10 bases between the germline ends. Germline V CDR1 and CDR2: SGHAT, FQNNGV. CDR3 loop: CASSPSIAYNEQFF. In DNA, the CDR3 is TGTGCCAGCAGCCCATCGATAGCCTACAATGAGCAGTTCTTC.

The chain is built from TRBV5-4 and TRBJ2-7; TRBD2 matches 9 bases. Germline trimming cut 9 bases from V and 6 bases from J; bases unmatched to any gene: 7. Germline V gene lookup returns CDR1 SGHNT and CDR2 YYREEE (reference sequence). The CDR3 has 12 amino acids. The CDR3 here is CATAGLAGEQYF. The CDR3 DNA reads as TGTGCCACCGCGGGACTAGCAGGCGAGCAGTACTTC.

The chain recombines TRBV7-9 with TRBJ1-6; D call uncertain. V was shortened by 5 bases and J by 9 bases, with 17 bases between the two germline ends. The CDR3 has 15 amino acids. CDR1 is SEHNR, CDR2 FQNEAQ, per germline (reference sequence). CDR3: CASSLPVGMGSPLHF. The CDR3 DNA follows: TGTGCCAGCAGCCTCCCGGTGGGCATGGGTTCACCCCTCCACTTT.